This TCR beta chain derives from a study of blood T cell repertoires in COVID-19. Study background: Acute-phase and convalescent COVID-19 samples originated in the United States, Italy and Spain. PBMCs, B-cell-depleted T cells, or T cells provided the cDNA or gDNA that made up the material.

Authors' data handling: Cell counts per sample came from amplifying reference gene primers. Sequenced by immunoSEQ multiplex PCR; TCRdb stores in-frame clones only, minus some. The V and J calls and the clone size are those of that table, but D and trimming were determined from the DNA. In the table there are roughly 250,000 clones, around 90% of which are singletons. Germline CDR1 MNHNY, CDR2 SVGAGI (reference sequence). The CDR3 loop spans 16 amino acids. Trimming removed 2 bases from V and 2 bases from J, with 14 bases in between. J is TRBJ2-3 and V is TRBV6-6; D is unresolved. Sequences were obtained from peripheral blood. This TCR came from a woman aged 40 to 49 who had recovered from COVID-19. CDR3 DNA: TGTGCCAGCAGTTACGGTCTACCTGGGCCCACAGATACGCAGTATTTT. It specifies CASSYGLPGPTDTQYF.